The clone carrying this TCR beta chain was recorded a few times. Data came from immunoSEQ multiplex PCR; TCRdb stores just in-frame clones and leaves some out. The sample shows some 200,000 clones, roughly 80% of them seen only once. The junction had 9 bases not matched to a gene; V was cut back by 5 bases and J by 8 bases. Germline CDR1 and CDR2: SGHTA and FQGNSA. The CDR3 sequence is 15 residues long. This sample stems from a study of blood T cell repertoires in COVID-19. This clonotype was obtained from a man in his forties who had recovered from COVID-19. V and J are TRBV7-2 and TRBJ2-2; 9 bases match TRBD1. The specimen sequenced was PBMCs or T cells enriched from blood (not recorded which). CDR3 nucleotides: TGTGCCAGCAGCCACAGGGGGCACGGAGGAGGGGAGCTGTTTTTT. As protein: CASSHRGHGGGELFF. Full variable domain (remainder filled in from reference TRBV7-2 and TRBJ2-2): GAGVSQSPSNKVTEKGKDVELRCDPISGHTALYWYRQSLGQGLEFLIYFQGNSAPDKSGLPSDRFSAERTGGSVSTLTIQRTQQEDSAVYLCASSHRGHGGGELFFGEGSRLTVL.